Sequencing of this TCR beta chain was carried out in a study of cytomegalovirus exposure and HLA in healthy donors. The wider study: Samples from HLA-typed donors yielded approximately 80 million unique TCRs in an early data release. Study results and limitations: In presence/absence analyses, roughly uniform sequencing depth across donors was assumed.

The donors (healthy individuals) were bone marrow donors. The V gene's germline CDR1 is SGHRS and CDR2 YFSETQ. After removal of 0 bases from V and 3 bases from J, the junction contained 6 bases not matched to a gene. The CDR3 sequence is 16 residues long. With respect to this clone: No antigen is known for it.

PCR used 60 Vbeta primers and 13 Jbeta primers. Produced via immunoSEQ multiplex PCR; TCRdb's table is partial and in-frame only. Among about 140,000 clones, 70% to 85% were seen once, and the ten largest hold around 2.4%. The rearrangement joins TRBV5-1 to TRBJ2-7; 10 bases match TRBD2. The TCR was taken from a male donor in good health and CMV-seronegative. Sequencing input: PBMCs. The CDR3 DNA follows: TGCGCCAGCAGCTTGGGTAATAGCGGGGGGTTCTACGAGCAGTACTTC. This gives the protein CASSLGNSGGFYEQYF.